The clone carrying this T cell receptor beta chain was counted a single time. Its target is unknown. The method was immunoSEQ multiplex PCR; TCRdb's version includes in-frame clones alone and lacks a portion of them. The sample has about 23,000 clones, more than 65% seen once. This entry comes from a study of somatic mutations in cytotoxic T cells in rheumatoid arthritis. Study-wide results and limits: Among rheumatoid arthritis patients and age-matched healthy controls, CD8+ T-cell clonality was not significantly different. Age-dependent increases in CD8+ clonality occurred in rheumatoid arthritis patients but not in healthy controls.

The receptor's source is an adult with rheumatoid arthritis. The sequencing input was CD8+ T cells sorted from blood.

The CDR3 DNA sequence: TGTGCCAGCAGTGAATTCCCCTCCAATGAGCAGTTCTTC. Translation: CASSEFPSNEQFF. The V and J genes are TRBV6-4 and TRBJ2-1; D uncertain. CDR3 size: 13 residues. CDR1 is MRHNA, CDR2 SNTAGT, per germline. The V gene lost 3 bases and the J gene lost 6 bases, with 9 bases spanning the gap.